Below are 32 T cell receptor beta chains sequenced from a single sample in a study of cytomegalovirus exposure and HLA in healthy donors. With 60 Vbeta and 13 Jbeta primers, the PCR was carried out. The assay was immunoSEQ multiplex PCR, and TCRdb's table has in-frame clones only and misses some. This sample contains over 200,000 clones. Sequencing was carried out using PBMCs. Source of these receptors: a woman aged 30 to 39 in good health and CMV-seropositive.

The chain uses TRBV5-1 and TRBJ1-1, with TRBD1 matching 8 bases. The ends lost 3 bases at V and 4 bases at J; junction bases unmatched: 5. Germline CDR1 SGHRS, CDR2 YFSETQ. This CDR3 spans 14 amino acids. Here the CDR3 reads CASSSGQGGTEAFF. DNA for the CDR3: TGCGCCAGCAGCTCCGGACAGGGTGGCACTGAAGCTTTCTTT.

The CDR3 protein is CSVEVTGTYEQYF. Written as DNA, the CDR3 is TGCAGCGTTGAAGTAACAGGGACCTACGAGCAGTACTTC. This chain joins TRBV29-1 and TRBJ2-7; possible D gene TRBD1, 6 bases. Germline V CDR1 and CDR2: SQVTM, ANQGSEA. The V end was cut by 1 base, the J end by 2 bases, with 9 bases between. This CDR3 has 13 amino acids.

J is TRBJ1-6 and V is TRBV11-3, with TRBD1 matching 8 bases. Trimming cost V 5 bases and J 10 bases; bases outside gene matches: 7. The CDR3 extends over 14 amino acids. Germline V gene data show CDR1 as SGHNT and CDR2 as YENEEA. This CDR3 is CASSAQGAESPLHF. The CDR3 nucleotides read TGTGCCAGCAGCGCCCAGGGGGCCGAATCACCCCTCCACTTT.

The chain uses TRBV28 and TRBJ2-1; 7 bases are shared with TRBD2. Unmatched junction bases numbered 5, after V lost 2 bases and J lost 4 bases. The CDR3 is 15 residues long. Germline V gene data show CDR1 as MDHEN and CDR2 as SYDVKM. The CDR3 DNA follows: TGTGCCAGCAGTTTAAGACTAGCTCCTTACAATGAGCAGTTCTTC. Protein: CASSLRLAPYNEQFF.

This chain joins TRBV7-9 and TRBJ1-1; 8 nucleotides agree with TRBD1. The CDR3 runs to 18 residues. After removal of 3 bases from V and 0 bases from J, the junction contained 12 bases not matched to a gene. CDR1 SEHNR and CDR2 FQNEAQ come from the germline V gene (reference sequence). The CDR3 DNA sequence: TGTGCCAGCAGCTTTTTCTTCGGGACAGGATTTATGAACACTGAAGCTTTCTTT. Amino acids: CASSFFFGTGFMNTEAFF.

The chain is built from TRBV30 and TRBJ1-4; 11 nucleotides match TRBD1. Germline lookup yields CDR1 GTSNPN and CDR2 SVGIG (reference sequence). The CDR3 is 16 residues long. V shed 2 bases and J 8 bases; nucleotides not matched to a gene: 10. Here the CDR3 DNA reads TGTGCCTGGAGTTTGGGGACAGGGGGATTCGGGGAAAAACTGTTTTTT. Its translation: CAWSLGTGGFGEKLFF.

The CDR3 DNA follows: TGTGCCAGCAGTACTCTCCAGCTAGCGGGGGACTCCTACAATGAGCAGTTCTTC. Translating it yields CASSTLQLAGDSYNEQFF. This rearrangement joins TRBV2 to TRBJ2-1, with 10 bases identical to TRBD2. V lost 5 bases, J lost 0 bases, and 10 bases stayed unmatched. The CDR3 is made up of 18 amino acids. The germline V gene has CDR1 SNHLY and CDR2 FYNNEI.

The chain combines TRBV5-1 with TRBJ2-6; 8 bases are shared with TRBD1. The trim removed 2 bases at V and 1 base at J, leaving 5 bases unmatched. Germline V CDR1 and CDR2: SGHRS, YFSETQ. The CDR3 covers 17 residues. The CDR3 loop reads CASSFSGTGSGANVLTF. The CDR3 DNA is TGCGCCAGCAGCTTCAGTGGGACAGGATCTGGGGCCAACGTCCTGACTTTC.

The CDR3 spells CASSFGPKPTEAFF. In DNA, the CDR3 is TGTGCCAGCAGTTTTGGGCCAAAGCCCACTGAAGCTTTCTTT. The chain carries TRBV28 and TRBJ1-1; D not certain. This CDR3 has 14 residues. The V end lost 3 bases, the J end lost 4 bases, and 12 bases lay between the germline ends. Germline V lookup: CDR1 MDHEN, CDR2 SYDVKM.

CDR3 region: CASSLWDRENQPQHF. The CDR3 DNA reads TGTGCCAGCAGCTTATGGGACAGGGAAAATCAGCCCCAGCATTTT. The V gene is TRBV5-6, the J gene TRBJ1-5; the match to TRBD1 covers 9 bases. The CDR3 extends over 15 amino acids. Per germline, CDR1 SGHDT and CDR2 YYEEEE. V was pared by 2 bases and J by 4 bases, with 4 bases of the junction left unmatched.

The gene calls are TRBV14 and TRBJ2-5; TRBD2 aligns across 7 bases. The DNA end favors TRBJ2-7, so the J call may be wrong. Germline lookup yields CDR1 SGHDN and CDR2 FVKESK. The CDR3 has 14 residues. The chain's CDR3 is CASSPFWGGYEQYF. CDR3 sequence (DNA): TGTGCCAGCAGCCCCTTTTGGGGGGGTTACGAGCAGTACTTC.

CDR3 nucleotide sequence: TGTGCCAGCAGTTCGGGACTCTATGGCTACACCTTC. This codes for CASSSGLYGYTF. J is TRBJ1-2 and V is TRBV27; TRBD1 might be the D (5 bases). The CDR3 loop spans 12 amino acids. Trimming stripped 4 bases from V and 4 bases from J, with 7 bases between. Germline CDR1 MNHEY, CDR2 SMNVEV (reference sequence).

CDR3 nucleotide sequence: TGTGCCAGCAGCTTAGTGCGCACCACCGGGGAGCTGTTTTTT. Its translation: CASSLVRTTGELFF. This chain joins TRBV7-2 and TRBJ2-2, with D unclear. CDR3 length: 14 residues. Germline V CDR1 and CDR2: SGHTA, FQGNSA. Trimming removed 1 base at V and 4 bases at J, with 7 bases between.

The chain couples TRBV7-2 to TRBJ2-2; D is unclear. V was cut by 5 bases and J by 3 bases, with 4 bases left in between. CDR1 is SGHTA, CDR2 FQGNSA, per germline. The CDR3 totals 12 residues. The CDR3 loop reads CASSPYTGELFF. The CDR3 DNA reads TGTGCCAGCAGCCCCTACACCGGGGAGCTGTTTTTT.

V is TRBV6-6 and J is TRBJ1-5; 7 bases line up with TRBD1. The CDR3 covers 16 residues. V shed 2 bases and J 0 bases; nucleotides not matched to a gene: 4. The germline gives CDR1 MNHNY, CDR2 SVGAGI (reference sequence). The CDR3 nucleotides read TGTGCCAGCAGTTACGCGGGACAGAATAGCAATCAGCCCCAGCATTTT. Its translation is CASSYAGQNSNQPQHF.

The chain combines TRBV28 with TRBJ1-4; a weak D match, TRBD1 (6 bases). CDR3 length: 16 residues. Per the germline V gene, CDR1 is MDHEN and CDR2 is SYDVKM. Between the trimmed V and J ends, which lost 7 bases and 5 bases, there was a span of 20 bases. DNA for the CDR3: TGTGCCAGCACCGACGCCTCGAGGCAGGGGAATGAAAAACTGTTTTTT. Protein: CASTDASRQGNEKLFF.

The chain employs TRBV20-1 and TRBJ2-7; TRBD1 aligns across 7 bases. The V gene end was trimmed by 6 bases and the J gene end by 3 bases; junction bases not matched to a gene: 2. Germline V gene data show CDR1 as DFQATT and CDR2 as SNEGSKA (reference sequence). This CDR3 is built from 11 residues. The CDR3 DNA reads TGCAGTGCGAGGACAGGCTACGAGCAGTACTTC. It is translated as CSARTGYEQYF.

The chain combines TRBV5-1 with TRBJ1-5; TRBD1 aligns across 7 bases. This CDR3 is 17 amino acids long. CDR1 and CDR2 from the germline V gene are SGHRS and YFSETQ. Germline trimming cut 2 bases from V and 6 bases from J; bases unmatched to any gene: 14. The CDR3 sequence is CASSLSGTDYGVQPQHF. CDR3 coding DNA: TGCGCCAGCAGCTTATCCGGGACAGACTACGGGGTTCAGCCCCAGCATTTT.

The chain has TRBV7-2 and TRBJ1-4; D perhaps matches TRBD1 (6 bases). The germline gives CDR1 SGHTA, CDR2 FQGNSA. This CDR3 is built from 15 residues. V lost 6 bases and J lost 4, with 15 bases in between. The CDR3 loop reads CASSPIGQYNEKLFF. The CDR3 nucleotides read TGTGCCAGCAGTCCAATCGGACAGTATAATGAAAAACTGTTTTTT.

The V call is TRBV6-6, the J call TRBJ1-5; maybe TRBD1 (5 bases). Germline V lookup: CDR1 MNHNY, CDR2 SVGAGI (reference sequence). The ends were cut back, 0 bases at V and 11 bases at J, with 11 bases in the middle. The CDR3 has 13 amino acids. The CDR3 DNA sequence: TGTGCCAGCAGTTACTCGACCGGGGGGACCCAGCATTTT. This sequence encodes CASSYSTGGTQHF.

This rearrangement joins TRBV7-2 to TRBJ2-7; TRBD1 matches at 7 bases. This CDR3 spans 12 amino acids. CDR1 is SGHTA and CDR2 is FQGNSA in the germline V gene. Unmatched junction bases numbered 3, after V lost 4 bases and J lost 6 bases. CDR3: CASSSDRAEQYF. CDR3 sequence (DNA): TGTGCCAGCAGCTCCGACAGGGCCGAGCAGTACTTC.

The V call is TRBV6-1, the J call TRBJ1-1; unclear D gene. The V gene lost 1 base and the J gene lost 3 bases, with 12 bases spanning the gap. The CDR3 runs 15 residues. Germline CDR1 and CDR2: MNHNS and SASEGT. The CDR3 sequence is CASSEGHPTDTEAFF. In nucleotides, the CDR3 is TGTGCCAGCAGTGAAGGACACCCCACGGACACTGAAGCTTTCTTT.

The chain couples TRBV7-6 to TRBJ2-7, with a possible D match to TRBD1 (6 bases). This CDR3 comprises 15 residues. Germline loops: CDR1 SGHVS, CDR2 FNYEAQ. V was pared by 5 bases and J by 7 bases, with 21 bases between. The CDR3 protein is CASSPWGGQPEEQYF. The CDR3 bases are TGTGCCAGCAGCCCTTGGGGCGGACAGCCCGAAGAGCAGTACTTC.

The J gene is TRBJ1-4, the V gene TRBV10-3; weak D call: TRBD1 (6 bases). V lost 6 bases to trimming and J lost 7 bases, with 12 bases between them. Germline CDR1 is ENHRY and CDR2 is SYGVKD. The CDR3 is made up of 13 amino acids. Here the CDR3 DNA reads TGTGCCATCAGGGCAGGGGAGGGTGAAAAACTGTTTTTT. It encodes CAIRAGEGEKLFF.

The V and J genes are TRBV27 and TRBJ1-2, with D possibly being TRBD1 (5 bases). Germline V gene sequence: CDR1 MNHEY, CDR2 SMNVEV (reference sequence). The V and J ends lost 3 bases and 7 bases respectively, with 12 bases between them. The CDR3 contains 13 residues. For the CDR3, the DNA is TGTGCCAGCAGTTTCCGGGGGTCCGTTGGCTACACCTTC. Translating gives CASSFRGSVGYTF.

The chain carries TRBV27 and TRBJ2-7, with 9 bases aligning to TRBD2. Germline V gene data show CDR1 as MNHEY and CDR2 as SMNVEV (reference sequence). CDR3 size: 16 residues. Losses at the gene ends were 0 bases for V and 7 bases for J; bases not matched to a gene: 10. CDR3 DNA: TGTGCCAGCAGTTTATCTCCGGGACTAGCAGTACTAGAGCAGTACTTC. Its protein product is CASSLSPGLAVLEQYF.

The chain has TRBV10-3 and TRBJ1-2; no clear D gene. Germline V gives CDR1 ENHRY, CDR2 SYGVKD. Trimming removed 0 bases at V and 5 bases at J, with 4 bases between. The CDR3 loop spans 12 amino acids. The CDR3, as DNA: TGTGCCATCAGTGAGTCTGAGTATGGCTACACCTTC. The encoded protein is CAISESEYGYTF.

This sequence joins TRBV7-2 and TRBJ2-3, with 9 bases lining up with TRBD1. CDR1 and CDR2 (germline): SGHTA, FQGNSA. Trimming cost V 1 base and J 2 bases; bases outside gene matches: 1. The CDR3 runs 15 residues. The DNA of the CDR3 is TGTGCCAGCAGCTTAGACAGGGGGCCCACAGATACGCAGTATTTT. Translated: CASSLDRGPTDTQYF. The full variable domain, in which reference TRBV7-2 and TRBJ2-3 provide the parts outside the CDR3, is GAGVSQSPSNKVTEKGKDVELRCDPISGHTALYWYRQSLGQGLEFLIYFQGNSAPDKSGLPSDRFSAERTGGSVSTLTIQRTQQEDSAVYLCASSLDRGPTDTQYFGPGTRLTVL.

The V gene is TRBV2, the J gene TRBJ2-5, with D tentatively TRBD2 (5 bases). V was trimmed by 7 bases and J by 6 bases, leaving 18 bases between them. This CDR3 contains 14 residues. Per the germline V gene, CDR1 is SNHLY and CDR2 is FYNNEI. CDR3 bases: TGTGCCAGCATAGGAGGTCCCATGAGGAAGACCCAGTACTTC. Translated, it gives CASIGGPMRKTQYF. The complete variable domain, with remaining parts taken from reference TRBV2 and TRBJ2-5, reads EPEVTQTPSHQVTQMGQEVILRCVPISNHLYFYWYRQILGQKVEFLVSFYNNEISEKSEIFDDQFSVERPDGSNFTLKIRSTKLEDSAMYFCASIGGPMRKTQYFGPGTRLLVL.

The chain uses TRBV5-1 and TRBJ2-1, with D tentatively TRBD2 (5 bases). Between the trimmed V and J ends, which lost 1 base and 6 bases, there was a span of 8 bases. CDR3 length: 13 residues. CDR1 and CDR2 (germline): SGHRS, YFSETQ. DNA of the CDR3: TGCGCCAGCAGCTTGTTAGCGAGCAATGAGCAGTTCTTC. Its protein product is CASSLLASNEQFF.

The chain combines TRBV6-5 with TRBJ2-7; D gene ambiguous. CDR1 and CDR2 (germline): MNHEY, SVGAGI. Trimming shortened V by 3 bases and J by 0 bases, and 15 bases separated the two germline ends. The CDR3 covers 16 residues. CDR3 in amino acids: CASSYELGGYSYEQYF. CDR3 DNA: TGTGCCAGCAGTTATGAACTCGGCGGCTACTCCTACGAGCAGTACTTC.

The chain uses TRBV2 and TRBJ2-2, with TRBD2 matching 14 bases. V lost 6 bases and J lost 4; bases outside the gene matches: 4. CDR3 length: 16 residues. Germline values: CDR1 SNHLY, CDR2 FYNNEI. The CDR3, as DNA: TGTGCCAGCAGCGGACTAGCGGGAGGTAGCACCGGGGAGCTGTTTTTT. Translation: CASSGLAGGSTGELFF. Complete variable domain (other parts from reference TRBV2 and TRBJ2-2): EPEVTQTPSHQVTQMGQEVILRCVPISNHLYFYWYRQILGQKVEFLVSFYNNEISEKSEIFDDQFSVERPDGSNFTLKIRSTKLEDSAMYFCASSGLAGGSTGELFFGEGSRLTVL.